Listed below are T cell receptor beta chains from one sample, sequenced in a study of T cell responses to AZD1222 COVID-19 vaccine. The protocol was immunoSEQ multiplex PCR, while the TCRdb copy is restricted to in-frame clones and leaves out a portion. The sample contains 95,000 to 150,000 clones, about 89% of which appear only once. Sequencing was performed on peripheral blood, taken on day 0 of AZD1222 vaccination. The receptor set was obtained from an adult in good health. Both conserved end residues are part of each CDR3. A D gene is named only where the DNA matches it firmly. Part of the rows lack a size; the others show once, few, many or a class for expanded clones.

J gene: TRBJ1-2
clone size: -
V gene: TRBV5-1
CDR3 length: 13
D gene: -
CDR3 DNA: TGCGCCAGCAGCGCCGACCAGGGGTTTGGCTACACCTTC
CDR3 protein: CASSADQGFGYTF

J gene: TRBJ1-6
clone size: -
V gene: TRBV30
CDR3 length: 14
D gene: -
CDR3 DNA: TGTGCCTGGGGTGAAGGGCCCGTGAATTCACCCCTCCACTTT
CDR3 protein: CAWGEGPVNSPLHF

J gene: TRBJ2-1
clone size: -
V gene: TRBV15
CDR3 length: 12
D gene: -
CDR3 DNA: TGTGCCACCAGCTTCAGCTACAATGAGCAGTTCTTC
CDR3 protein: CATSFSYNEQFF

J gene: TRBJ1-1
clone size: -
V gene: TRBV2
CDR3 length: 13
D gene: -
CDR3 DNA: TGTGCCAGCAGTGAACACAGGGAGGATGAAGCTTTCTTT
CDR3 protein: CASSEHREDEAFF

J gene: TRBJ2-2
clone size: once
V gene: TRBV3-1/TRBV3-2
CDR3 length: 16
D gene: TRBD1
CDR3 DNA: TGTGCCAGCAGCCGCGGGACAGGGGCAAACACCGGGGAGCTGTTTTTT
CDR3 protein: CASSRGTGANTGELFF

J gene: TRBJ2-7
clone size: -
V gene: TRBV2
CDR3 length: 11
D gene: -
CDR3 DNA: TGTGCCAGCAGTGGAGGGCACGAGCAGTACTTC
CDR3 protein: CASSGGHEQYF

J gene: TRBJ1-2
clone size: -
V gene: TRBV9
CDR3 length: 15
D gene: -
CDR3 DNA: TGTGCCAGCAGCGTAGCATCCAGGGAAGTGGGAGGCTACACCTTC
CDR3 protein: CASSVASREVGGYTF

J gene: TRBJ2-1
clone size: -
V gene: TRBV10-3
CDR3 length: 15
D gene: -
CDR3 DNA: TGTGCCATCAGTGCCCCTAGTAGCTCCTACAATGAGCAGTTCTTC
CDR3 protein: CAISAPSSSYNEQFF

J gene: TRBJ2-5
clone size: -
V gene: TRBV18
CDR3 length: 17
D gene: TRBD1
CDR3 DNA: TGTGCCAGCTCCCCCCTCGAGGCAGGGGGCACGGGAGAGACCCAGTACTTC
CDR3 protein: CASSPLEAGGTGETQYF

J gene: TRBJ2-2
clone size: -
V gene: TRBV30
CDR3 length: 14
D gene: -
CDR3 DNA: TGTGCCTGGAGTGTTGTGAGATCGACCGGGGAGCTGTTTTTT
CDR3 protein: CAWSVVRSTGELFF

J gene: TRBJ1-6
clone size: few
V gene: TRBV5-1
CDR3 length: 16
D gene: -
CDR3 DNA: TGCGCCAGCAGCTTAGGGGACATCTCCTATAATTCACCCCTCCACTTT
CDR3 protein: CASSLGDISYNSPLHF

J gene: TRBJ1-1
clone size: -
V gene: TRBV7-9
CDR3 length: 15
D gene: TRBD1
CDR3 DNA: TGTGCCAGCAGCTCGCCGGACAGGACGAACACTGAAGCTTTCTTT
CDR3 protein: CASSSPDRTNTEAFF

J gene: TRBJ1-3
clone size: -
V gene: TRBV9
CDR3 length: 16
D gene: TRBD1
CDR3 DNA: TGTGCCAGCAGCGATGACCGGGACAGGTCTGGAAACACCATATATTTT
CDR3 protein: CASSDDRDRSGNTIYF

J gene: TRBJ2-6
clone size: -
V gene: TRBV2
CDR3 length: 15
D gene: -
CDR3 DNA: TGTGCCAGCAGTGTACGTCGCTCTGGGGCCAACGTCCTGACTTTC
CDR3 protein: CASSVRRSGANVLTF

J gene: TRBJ1-6
clone size: -
V gene: TRBV11-2
CDR3 length: 15
D gene: TRBD1
CDR3 DNA: TGTGCCAGCAGCTTTACAGGGGGCGTCAATTCACCCCTCCACTTT
CDR3 protein: CASSFTGGVNSPLHF

J gene: TRBJ2-2
clone size: -
V gene: TRBV2
CDR3 length: 14
D gene: TRBD1
CDR3 DNA: TGTGCCAGCAAAAGACAGGGGGCTACCGGGGAGCTGTTTTTT
CDR3 protein: CASKRQGATGELFF

J gene: TRBJ1-6
clone size: -
V gene: TRBV28
CDR3 length: 14
D gene: -
CDR3 DNA: TGTGCCAGCAGTTTAGGGGTTCTTGGCTCACCCCTCCACTTT
CDR3 protein: CASSLGVLGSPLHF

J gene: TRBJ2-2
clone size: -
V gene: TRBV19
CDR3 length: 13
D gene: TRBD2
CDR3 DNA: TGTGCCAGTAAGGGAGGGGCAGGCGGGGAGCTGTTTTTT
CDR3 protein: CASKGGAGGELFF

J gene: TRBJ2-2
clone size: once
V gene: TRBV27
CDR3 length: 12
D gene: -
CDR3 DNA: TGTGCCAGCAGTTTACAGGGAGGGGAGCTGTTTTTT
CDR3 protein: CASSLQGGELFF

J gene: TRBJ2-7
clone size: -
V gene: TRBV28
CDR3 length: 14
D gene: -
CDR3 DNA: TGTGCCAGCAGCGTCCCGGGAGCCCTCTACGAGCAGTACTTC
CDR3 protein: CASSVPGALYEQYF

J gene: TRBJ2-2
clone size: -
V gene: TRBV28
CDR3 length: 15
D gene: -
CDR3 DNA: TGTGCCAGCAGTCCGGGACATGATAACACCGGGGAGCTGTTTTTT
CDR3 protein: CASSPGHDNTGELFF

J gene: TRBJ2-3
clone size: -
V gene: TRBV7-3
CDR3 length: 16
D gene: -
CDR3 DNA: TGTGCCAGCAGCTTAATAACCGGAGAGTCTAGGGATACGCAGTATTTT
CDR3 protein: CASSLITGESRDTQYF

J gene: TRBJ2-7
clone size: -
V gene: TRBV12-3/TRBV12-4
CDR3 length: 12
D gene: -
CDR3 DNA: TGTGCCAGCAGTTCGGGACCGCGCGGGCAGTACTTC
CDR3 protein: CASSSGPRGQYF

J gene: TRBJ1-1
clone size: once
V gene: TRBV2
CDR3 length: 13
D gene: -
CDR3 DNA: TGTGCCAGCAGTGTGCAGGGGAACACTGAAGCTTTCTTT
CDR3 protein: CASSVQGNTEAFF

J gene: TRBJ2-2
clone size: -
V gene: TRBV27
CDR3 length: 13
D gene: -
CDR3 DNA: TGTGCCAGCAGCCCCCAGAACACCGGGGAGCTGTTTTTT
CDR3 protein: CASSPQNTGELFF

J gene: TRBJ1-1
clone size: -
V gene: TRBV27
CDR3 length: 13
D gene: -
CDR3 DNA: TGTGCCAGCAGTTTTTGGAGTGCCACTGAAGCTTTCTTT
CDR3 protein: CASSFWSATEAFF

J gene: TRBJ1-2
clone size: -
V gene: TRBV7-8
CDR3 length: 14
D gene: TRBD1
CDR3 DNA: TGTGCCAGCAGCTTAGAGCCAGGGGGTCATGGCTACACCTTC
CDR3 protein: CASSLEPGGHGYTF

J gene: TRBJ1-4
clone size: -
V gene: TRBV14
CDR3 length: 13
D gene: -
CDR3 DNA: TGTGCCAGCAGCCAAGATAGGGAGGGAAAACTGTTTTTT
CDR3 protein: CASSQDREGKLFF

J gene: TRBJ2-3
clone size: -
V gene: TRBV6-1
CDR3 length: 13
D gene: -
CDR3 DNA: TGTGCCAGCAGTGATCACTACACAGATACGCAGTATTTT
CDR3 protein: CASSDHYTDTQYF

J gene: TRBJ1-2
clone size: -
V gene: TRBV23-1
CDR3 length: 17
D gene: TRBD1
CDR3 DNA: TGCGCCAGCAGTCAATCGTCTGAGGGGGCCGGTGACTATGGCTACACCTTC
CDR3 protein: CASSQSSEGAGDYGYTF

J gene: TRBJ1-1
clone size: -
V gene: TRBV6-2/TRBV6-3
CDR3 length: 17
D gene: TRBD1
CDR3 DNA: TGTGCCAGCAGTTACCCCCCCAGGGGGCTGATGAACACTGAAGCTTTCTTT
CDR3 protein: CASSYPPRGLMNTEAFF

J gene: TRBJ2-1
clone size: -
V gene: TRBV5-1
CDR3 length: 14
D gene: TRBD2
CDR3 DNA: TGCGCCAGTACAAGCGGGGGGGCCTGGCATGAGCAGTTCTTC
CDR3 protein: CASTSGGAWHEQFF

J gene: TRBJ1-4
clone size: -
V gene: TRBV5-1
CDR3 length: 15
D gene: TRBD1
CDR3 DNA: TGCGCCAGCAGCCCGTTCGGGACAGGGAATGAAAAACTGTTTTTT
CDR3 protein: CASSPFGTGNEKLFF

J gene: TRBJ2-3
clone size: -
V gene: TRBV7-7
CDR3 length: 14
D gene: -
CDR3 DNA: TGTGCTAGCAGCTTTTCGGGGGTCACAGATACGCAGTATTTT
CDR3 protein: CASSFSGVTDTQYF

J gene: TRBJ2-2
clone size: -
V gene: TRBV3-1/TRBV3-2
CDR3 length: 16
D gene: -
CDR3 DNA: TGTGCCAGCAGCCAAAAACCGCAGGGTGGCACCGGGGAGCTGTTTTTT
CDR3 protein: CASSQKPQGGTGELFF

J gene: TRBJ1-2
clone size: -
V gene: TRBV4-1
CDR3 length: 17
D gene: -
CDR3 DNA: TGCGCCAGCAGCCAAAGGGCGCAGGGGTTTCTAAACTATGGCTACACCTTC
CDR3 protein: CASSQRAQGFLNYGYTF

J gene: TRBJ1-3
clone size: few
V gene: TRBV30
CDR3 length: 15
D gene: -
CDR3 DNA: TGTGCCTGGAGTGTAAAGGGGGGATCCGGAAACACCATATATTTT
CDR3 protein: CAWSVKGGSGNTIYF

J gene: TRBJ2-7
clone size: -
V gene: TRBV28
CDR3 length: 10
D gene: -
CDR3 DNA: TGTGCCAGCGTGGTCAACGGGCAGTACTTC
CDR3 protein: CASVVNGQYF

J gene: TRBJ2-7
clone size: few
V gene: TRBV7-9
CDR3 length: 15
D gene: TRBD1
CDR3 DNA: TGTGCCAGCAGCTCCTCCGGGGACAGGGCCTACGAGCAGTACTTC
CDR3 protein: CASSSSGDRAYEQYF

J gene: TRBJ2-5
clone size: -
V gene: TRBV19
CDR3 length: 13
D gene: -
CDR3 DNA: TGTGCCAGTAGTACTGGGGCCCGAGAGACCCAGTACTTC
CDR3 protein: CASSTGARETQYF

J gene: TRBJ1-1
clone size: once
V gene: TRBV18
CDR3 length: 14
D gene: -
CDR3 DNA: TGTGCCAGCTCGCCTTCGCAGGGGTACACTGAAGCTTTCTTT
CDR3 protein: CASSPSQGYTEAFF

J gene: TRBJ2-5
clone size: -
V gene: TRBV9
CDR3 length: 17
D gene: TRBD1
CDR3 DNA: TGTGCCAGCAGCGTAGCTACAAGGGGGCATACCCAAGAGACCCAGTACTTC
CDR3 protein: CASSVATRGHTQETQYF

J gene: TRBJ2-5
clone size: -
V gene: TRBV6-5
CDR3 length: 15
D gene: TRBD2
CDR3 DNA: TGTGCCAGCAGTTACTCCCTTAGCGGGATTGAGACCCAGTACTTC
CDR3 protein: CASSYSLSGIETQYF

J gene: TRBJ2-7
clone size: few
V gene: TRBV20-1
CDR3 length: 11
D gene: -
CDR3 DNA: TGCAGTGCTTTTACCTCCTACGAGCAGTACTTC
CDR3 protein: CSAFTSYEQYF

J gene: TRBJ1-1
clone size: -
V gene: TRBV11-2
CDR3 length: 16
D gene: -
CDR3 DNA: TGTGCCAGCAGCCTGCGGAGGACACCCCAACGGACTGAAGCTTTCTTT
CDR3 protein: CASSLRRTPQRTEAFF

J gene: TRBJ1-2
clone size: -
V gene: TRBV3-1/TRBV3-2
CDR3 length: 13
D gene: -
CDR3 DNA: TGTGCCAGCTATTCGGGGGGAATGAATGGCTACACCTTC
CDR3 protein: CASYSGGMNGYTF

J gene: TRBJ1-2
clone size: -
V gene: TRBV28
CDR3 length: 15
D gene: -
CDR3 DNA: TGTGCCAGCAGTTTCTGGGGACGGACTCTCTATGGCTACACCTTC
CDR3 protein: CASSFWGRTLYGYTF

J gene: TRBJ2-3
clone size: -
V gene: TRBV19
CDR3 length: 16
D gene: TRBD1
CDR3 DNA: TGTGCCAGTAGTATAGCTTGGACAGGGGACACAGATACGCAGTATTTT
CDR3 protein: CASSIAWTGDTDTQYF

J gene: TRBJ1-4
clone size: -
V gene: TRBV13
CDR3 length: 13
D gene: -
CDR3 DNA: TGTGCCAGCAGCTTCCTTGGTGGCGAAAAACTGTTTTTT
CDR3 protein: CASSFLGGEKLFF

J gene: TRBJ1-6
clone size: -
V gene: TRBV4-1
CDR3 length: 16
D gene: -
CDR3 DNA: TGCGCCAGCAGCCAAGAGATTCAGGGAATGAGTTCACCCCTCCACTTT
CDR3 protein: CASSQEIQGMSSPLHF

J gene: TRBJ1-2
clone size: -
V gene: TRBV18
CDR3 length: 13
D gene: -
CDR3 DNA: TGTGCCAGCTCACCAGACAGGAGATATGGCTACACCTTC
CDR3 protein: CASSPDRRYGYTF

J gene: TRBJ2-7
clone size: -
V gene: TRBV4-1
CDR3 length: 16
D gene: -
CDR3 DNA: TGCGCCAGCAGCCAAGTGAAGGGGCCGAAAACCTACGAGCAGTACTTC
CDR3 protein: CASSQVKGPKTYEQYF

J gene: TRBJ2-7
clone size: -
V gene: TRBV7-8
CDR3 length: 15
D gene: TRBD2
CDR3 DNA: TGTGCCAGCAGCTTAGGGCTAGCGGTTACTTACGAGCAGTACTTC
CDR3 protein: CASSLGLAVTYEQYF

J gene: TRBJ1-2
clone size: -
V gene: TRBV11-2
CDR3 length: 14
D gene: -
CDR3 DNA: TGTGCCAGCAGCCTCGAATTGGGTAACTATGGCTACACCTTC
CDR3 protein: CASSLELGNYGYTF

J gene: TRBJ2-7
clone size: -
V gene: TRBV19
CDR3 length: 15
D gene: TRBD1
CDR3 DNA: TGTGCCAGTAGAGCCGCGGGACAGGGCCCTCTCGAGCAGTACTTC
CDR3 protein: CASRAAGQGPLEQYF

J gene: TRBJ1-2
clone size: -
V gene: TRBV6-5
CDR3 length: 15
D gene: -
CDR3 DNA: TGTGCCAGCAGTCCCGGGGGGACTATTAACTATGGCTACACCTTC
CDR3 protein: CASSPGGTINYGYTF

J gene: TRBJ2-7
clone size: -
V gene: TRBV21-1
CDR3 length: 13
D gene: -
CDR3 DNA: TGTGCCAGCAGCCGAAAGGGAATAAGGGGGCAGTACTTC
CDR3 protein: CASSRKGIRGQYF

J gene: TRBJ1-5
clone size: few
V gene: TRBV6-2/TRBV6-3
CDR3 length: 14
D gene: -
CDR3 DNA: TGTGCCAGCACCCCAAGAGGGGGGAATCAGCCCCAGCATTTT
CDR3 protein: CASTPRGGNQPQHF